Presented here are 8 T cell receptor beta chains from one specimen sequenced in a study of CD8+ T cells in alopecia areata. The sequencing template was cDNA reverse transcribed from extracted RNA. Generated by immunoSEQ multiplex PCR, the TCRdb table keeps only in-frame clones and is missing some. This sample has under 9,000 clones, each found more than once. Sorting of pooled cutaneous lymph node cells was based on CD4, CD8alpha, NKG2D, NKG2ACE and other markers. The sample taken for sequencing was CD8+ T cells sorted from a lymph node. The receptor set was obtained from a C3H/HeJ mouse with alopecia areata. Mice of this strain are of MHC haplotype H2-k.

This clone has a count of ten or more. The gene names given are mouse names. The read falls 4 residues short of the CDR3 end, and the missing part is taken from the germline J gene. The chain is built from TRBV13-2 and TRBJ1-1, with D possibly being TRBD1 (5 bases). CDR1 NNHNN and CDR2 SYGAGS come from the germline V gene (reference sequence). The V and J ends lost 4 bases and 1 base respectively, with 5 bases between them. The CDR3 has 12 residues. The DNA read from the CDR3 is TGTGCCAGCGGTAGGGGAAACACA. Residues: CASGRGNT. The whole CDR3 protein reads CASGRGNTEVFF.

At least ten counts were recorded for this clone. Mouse gene names apply. The read falls 4 residues short of the CDR3 end, and the missing part is taken from the germline J gene. The chain has TRBV31 and TRBJ2-5; 7 nucleotides agree with TRBD2. Germline-derived CDR1 and CDR2 are GKSSPN and SITVG. V lost 0 bases and J lost 3; bases outside the gene matches: 0. The CDR3 is 13 residues long. CDR3 bases read: TGTGCCTGGAGTCTGACTGGGCAAGAC. It translates to CAWSLTGQD. The whole CDR3 sequence is CAWSLTGQDTQYF.

This clone was seen repeatedly, ten times or more. Gene names refer to mouse genes. The read falls 4 residues short of the CDR3 end, and the missing part is taken from the germline J gene. The chain uses TRBV14 and TRBJ2-5, with 7 bases matching TRBD1. CDR3 size: 12 residues. Germline CDR1 reads SGHDT; CDR2 reads FRDEAV. The part of the CDR3 DNA that was read is TGTGCCAGCAGAGGGACAGAAGAC. It codes for CASRGTED. The whole CDR3 sequence is CASRGTEDTQYF.

This clone was recorded at least ten times. Germline and genes here are mouse. The CDR3 end lies 4 residues beyond the end of the read and is filled in from the germline J gene. The chain joins TRBV16 to TRBJ2-1; 13 positions match TRBD2. The germline V gene encodes CDR1 SGHSA and CDR2 FRNQAP. Trimming at V came to 5 bases and at J to 5 bases, leaving 9 bases not matched to a gene. The CDR3 has 17 residues. CDR3 amino acids: CASSPWGLGGSDAEQFF. Incomplete CDR3 DNA: TGTGCAAGCAGCCCGTGGGGACTGGGGGGGAGCGATGCT.

This clone was picked up many times. Here the gene names and germline are mouse. Read data end 4 residues before the CDR3 end; the end is taken from the germline J gene. The rearrangement links TRBV1 to TRBJ2-7, with 11 bases aligning to TRBD2. The CDR3 has 15 amino acids. Germline V lookup: CDR1 NSQYPW, CDR2 LRSPGD (reference sequence). The chain's CDR3 is CTCSAAGTGGYEQYF. Incomplete CDR3 DNA: TGCACCTGCAGTGCAGCCGGGACTGGGGGTTAT.

Ten or more counts support this clone. Gene names denote mouse genes. The read gets to within 4 residues of the CDR3 end, and the germline J gene fills in the rest. The rearrangement links TRBV13-3 to TRBJ2-7, with D possibly being TRBD1 (6 bases). Looked up from germline, CDR1 is NNHDY and CDR2 is SYVADS. V lost 5 bases to trimming and J lost 3 bases, with 6 bases between them. This CDR3 comprises 11 residues. CDR3 in amino acids: CASRGGYEQYF. The covered CDR3 bases are TGTGCCAGCAGAGGGGGCTAT.

This clone was seen ten or more times. Genes and germline come from the mouse. The CDR3 end is not reached by the read, which stops 4 residues before it; the germline J gene fills it in. The chain combines TRBV13-3 with TRBJ2-7, with 11 bases that match TRBD1. Germline loops: CDR1 NNHDY, CDR2 SYVADS. This CDR3 is 12 amino acids long. The covered CDR3 bases are TGTGCCAGCCGGGACAGGGGGTAT. It is translated as CASRDRGY. Given in full, the CDR3 is CASRDRGYEQYF.

This clone has a count of ten or more. Gene names refer to mouse genes. The CDR3 end is not reached by the read, which stops 4 residues before it; the germline J gene fills it in. This chain uses TRBV29 with TRBJ2-5, with a tentative D call TRBD2 (7 bases). The length of the CDR3 is 15 residues. The germline CDR1 and CDR2 sequences are MSHET and SYDVDS. The sequenced part of the CDR3 DNA is TGTGCTAGCAGTTCTCCACTGGGGCAGGGGGAC. It encodes CASSSPLGQGD. The whole CDR3 reads CASSSPLGQGDTQYF.